These T cell receptor beta chains were read from a single sample in a study of shared clonotypes between healthy human individuals. Clones were read by immunoSEQ multiplex PCR, and TCRdb kept only the in-frame ones, dropping some. This sample has fewer than 650,000 clones, with around three quarters found just once. What was sequenced was PBMCs. Receptor source: a woman aged 40-49 years in good health. Some clones in this sample may be carry-over from other donors' samples. Both conserved end residues are part of each CDR3. Each record gives: V gene, clone size, D gene, J gene, CDR3 DNA, CDR3 protein. The D gene is left open where the match is weak. Size values are once, few and many counts, or a class for expanded clones, and some rows have none.

TRBV6-5	.	TRBD1	TRBJ1-1	TGTGCCAGCAGTTCCGTTTTCGGGACAGGGGGCGGGTCAGCTTTCTTT	CASSSVFGTGGGSAFF
TRBV5-1	.	.	TRBJ2-1	TGCGCCAGCAGCTTTGGTGGGGACAATGAGCAGTTCTTC	CASSFGGDNEQFF
TRBV7-9	.	.	TRBJ2-1	TGTGCCAGCAGCTTAGAGGTATCTGCCTACAATGAGCAGTTCTTC	CASSLEVSAYNEQFF
TRBV2	.	.	TRBJ1-1	TGTGCCAGCAGTGCTGGGTGGGGAGGGGGAGGCACTGAAGCTTTCTTT	CASSAGWGGGGTEAFF
TRBV7-6	.	TRBD2	TRBJ2-1	TGTGCCAGCAGCTTTTTCTCCGGGACTAGCGGGACCAATGAGCAGTTCTTC	CASSFFSGTSGTNEQFF
TRBV25-1	.	TRBD1	TRBJ1-1	TGTGCCAGCAGTCGGGGACAGTCAAGAGACCAGGCTTTCTTT	CASSRGQSRDQAFF
TRBV27	.	.	TRBJ2-7	TGTGCCAGCAGTAAAAGGGACAAGGGCGCCTACGAGCAGTACTTC	CASSKRDKGAYEQYF
TRBV5-5	.	.	TRBJ2-1	TGTGCCAGCAGCTTCCGGGACTTGAGGAATGAGCAGTTCTTC	CASSFRDLRNEQFF
TRBV11-2	once	.	TRBJ2-3	TGTGCCAGCAGCTTAGGGAGCCCGAGGACAGATACGCAGTATTTT	CASSLGSPRTDTQYF
TRBV6-6	once	TRBD1	TRBJ2-7	TGTGCCAGCAGTTACTCGAGACAGGGGTCCAACTACGAGCAGTACTTC	CASSYSRQGSNYEQYF
TRBV7-2	.	.	TRBJ1-4	TGTGCCAGCAGCTTATGGGGGGAAGGGTTTGGTGAAAAACTGTTTTTT	CASSLWGEGFGEKLFF
TRBV30	.	TRBD1	TRBJ1-5	TGTGCCTGGAGTAGTGGAACCGGGACAGGAGGTTCTGGGCAGCCCCAGCATTTT	CAWSSGTGTGGSGQPQHF
TRBV27	.	.	TRBJ1-1	TGTGCCAGCAGTCTGACAGGTACATCAATGAACACTGAAGCTTTCTTT	CASSLTGTSMNTEAFF
TRBV28	.	.	TRBJ1-5	TGTGCCAGCAGTCCCTCGGGTGAGGGCAATCAGCCCCAGCATTTT	CASSPSGEGNQPQHF
TRBV9	.	TRBD2	TRBJ2-7	TGTGCCAGCAGCGTAGGGGACTATTCCTCCTACGAGCAGTACTTC	CASSVGDYSSYEQYF
TRBV30	.	.	TRBJ2-3	TGTGCCTGGAGTCCCATGACAGCAGATACGCAGTATTTT	CAWSPMTADTQYF
TRBV27	.	.	TRBJ2-2	TGTGCCAGCAGTTCCTACCTAACCGGGGAGCTGTTTTTT	CASSSYLTGELFF
TRBV19	many	.	TRBJ1-3	TGTGCCAGTAGTAACTCAGGGGCAATTGGAAACACCATATATTTT	CASSNSGAIGNTIYF
TRBV7-9	.	.	TRBJ1-4	TGTGCCAGCAGGATCAGGGGAGCCACTAATGAAAAACTGTTTTTT	CASRIRGATNEKLFF
TRBV30	.	TRBD1	TRBJ2-5	TGTGCCTGGAGTGTAGGGACAGGGTTGGTGACCCAGTACTTC	CAWSVGTGLVTQYF
TRBV28	.	TRBD1	TRBJ2-1	TGTGCCAGCAGTTTGGGGCAGGGGGCTGACAATGAGCAGTTCTTC	CASSLGQGADNEQFF
TRBV7-9	.	.	TRBJ2-1	TGTGCCAGCAGGGGGAACTACGGCAATGAGCAGTTCTTC	CASRGNYGNEQFF